This record looks at one TCR beta chain sequence and its context. The CDR3 covers 15 residues. V was trimmed by 5 bases and J by 6 bases, leaving 17 bases between them. Germline CDR1 is LGHDT and CDR2 is YNNKEL (reference sequence). The data were taken from a study of CD8 T cells in Susac syndrome. Study-level information: Blood was drawn from Susac syndrome patients while they were therapy-naive, on corticosteroids, or on intravenous immunoglobulin alone.

Negative isolation yielded the CD8+ and CD4+ T cells, while FACS enriched the TEMRA cells. About 0.5 to 1 ug RNA was reverse transcribed with random hexamers. Amplification of TCR beta CDR3 by immunoSEQ multiplex PCR spanned 54 Vbeta and 13 Jbeta. MiXCR, applied by TCRdb to the immunoSEQ multiplex PCR reads, yields one record per CDR3 protein. Of approximately 210,000 distinct CDR3 sequences detected, 94% appear once; the ten largest clones hold 0.15%. Sequencing input: CD4+ T cells from PBMCs. The clonotype was recovered from a human donor with Susac syndrome. V gene TRBV3-1 combines with J gene TRBJ1-5, with D unresolved. The CDR3 nucleotides read TGTGCCAGCAGCTCAGGTGTGTCGGGCGGTCAGCCCCAGCATTTT. This encodes CASSSGVSGGQPQHF.